This T cell receptor beta chain was identified during a study of blood T cell repertoires in COVID-19. Background on the study: Sources were T cells, B-cell-depleted T cells, or PBMCs; the material itself was cDNA or gDNA.

The CDR3 covers 17 residues. V shed 0 bases and J 4 bases; nucleotides not matched to a gene: 8. The germline gives CDR1 LGHDT, CDR2 YNNKEL (reference sequence). Participants were aged about 18 to 100 years from approximately 25 US areas. Profiled with immunoSEQ multiplex PCR; TCRdb holds only in-frame clones, not every one. The sample has some 180,000 clones; over 80% are singletons. The chain employs TRBV3-1 (or the pseudogene TRBV3-2) and TRBJ2-5; 10 positions match TRBD2. This clonotype was obtained from a woman aged 25 to 39 who had been exposed to COVID-19. Sequencing was done on a sample of PBMCs or T cells enriched from blood (not recorded which). The CDR3 region is CASSQDGPSGGGETQYF. CDR3 bases: TGTGCCAGCAGCCAAGATGGGCCTAGCGGGGGCGGAGAGACCCAGTACTTC.